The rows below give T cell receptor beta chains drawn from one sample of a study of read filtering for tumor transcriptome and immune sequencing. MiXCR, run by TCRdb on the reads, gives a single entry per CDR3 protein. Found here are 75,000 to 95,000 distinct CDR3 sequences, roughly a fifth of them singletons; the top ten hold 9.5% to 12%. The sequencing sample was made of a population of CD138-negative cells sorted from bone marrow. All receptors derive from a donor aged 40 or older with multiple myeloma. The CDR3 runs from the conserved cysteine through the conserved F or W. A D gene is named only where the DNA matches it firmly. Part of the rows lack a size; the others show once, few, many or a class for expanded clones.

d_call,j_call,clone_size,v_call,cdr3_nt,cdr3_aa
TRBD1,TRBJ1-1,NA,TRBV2,TGTGCCAGTCGGCCCAGGGGGTTCACTGAAGCTTTCTTT,CASRPRGFTEAFF
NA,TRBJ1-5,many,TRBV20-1,TGCAGTGCTAGAGTCGTTAGGGGTCTCGGCAATCAGCCCCAGCATTTT,CSARVVRGLGNQPQHF
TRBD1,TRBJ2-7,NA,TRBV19,TGTGCCAGTAGTATATCGGCAGGGGGAAACGAGCAGTACTTC,CASSISAGGNEQYF
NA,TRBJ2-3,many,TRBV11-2,TGTGCCAGCAGCTGGCGACTAAGACAGGGCACAGATACGCAGTATTTT,CASSWRLRQGTDTQYF
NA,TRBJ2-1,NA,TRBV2,TGTGCCAGCAACCCGACCGGGGCGTATGAGCAGTTCTTC,CASNPTGAYEQFF
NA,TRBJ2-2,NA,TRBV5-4,TGTGCCAGCAGCGATGGACAGTTCACCGGGGAGCTGTTTTTT,CASSDGQFTGELFF
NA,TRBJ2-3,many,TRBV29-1,TGCAGCGTTGACGCAGGAGCTAACACAGATACGCAGTATTTT,CSVDAGANTDTQYF
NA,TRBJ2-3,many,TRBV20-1,TGCAGTGCTAGATTGGACGGTACGCAGTATTTT,CSARLDGTQYF
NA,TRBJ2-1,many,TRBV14,TGTGCCAGCAGCCATTTAATCTACAATGAGCAGTTCTTC,CASSHLIYNEQFF
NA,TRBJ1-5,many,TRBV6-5,TGTGCCAGCAGTTACTCCCGACAGTATAGCAATCAGCCCCAGCATTTT,CASSYSRQYSNQPQHF
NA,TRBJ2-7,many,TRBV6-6,TGTGCCAGCAGTTACGCGGCCCTAACCTACGAGCAGTACTTC,CASSYAALTYEQYF
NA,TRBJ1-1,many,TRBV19,TGTGCCAGTAGTAAGGGGAGAAGCATGAACACTGAAGCTTTCTTT,CASSKGRSMNTEAFF
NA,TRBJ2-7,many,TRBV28,TGTGCCAGCAGTTCTATAGCCCGGGAAACCTACGAGCAGTACTTC,CASSSIARETYEQYF
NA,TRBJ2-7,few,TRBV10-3,TGTGCCATCGCGGGGCAAGCCGGGTACGAGCAGTACTTC,CAIAGQAGYEQYF
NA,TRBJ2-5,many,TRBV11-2,TGTGCCAGCACCCCTTACCAGGGTCCGGAGACCCAGTACTTC,CASTPYQGPETQYF
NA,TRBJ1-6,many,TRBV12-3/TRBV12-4,TGTGCCAGCACCTCAAGGGTCAGGGGCGGGTCACCCCTCCACTTT,CASTSRVRGGSPLHF
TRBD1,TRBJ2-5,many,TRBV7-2,TGTGCCAGCAGCTCCCGACAGGGATCTCAAGAGACCCAGTACTTC,CASSSRQGSQETQYF
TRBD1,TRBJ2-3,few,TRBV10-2,TGCGCCAGCAGTGGGACAGGGGGCATCAGCACAGATACGCAGTATTTT,CASSGTGGISTDTQYF
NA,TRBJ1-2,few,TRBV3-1,TGTGCCAGCAGCCAAGTGGCTGGCTACACCTTC,CASSQVAGYTF
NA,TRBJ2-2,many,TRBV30,TGTGCCTGGAGTGTACTAACCAGGCCGAACACCGGGGAGCTGTTTTTT,CAWSVLTRPNTGELFF